These 13 T cell receptor beta chains share one sample of origin, sequenced in a study of T cell repertoires in cytomegalovirus infection. No antigens are known for them. TCRdb re-analysed the reads in MiXCR, keeping a single row per CDR3 protein. Of around 100,000 distinct CDR3 sequences listed, roughly 40% were seen once; the top ten hold less than 80%. The source material was CD8+ T cells from cultured PBMCs, sampled from culture after CMV antigen stimulation. The receptors were gathered from a human donor in good health (CMV status not recorded). Some clones in this sample may be carry-over from other donors' samples.

The chain joins TRBV7-9 to TRBJ2-3; 11 bases align to TRBD1. CDR3 length: 15 residues. CDR1 and CDR2 from the germline V gene are SEHNR and FQNEAQ (reference sequence). The ends lost 5 bases at V and 7 bases at J; junction bases unmatched: 8. The chain's CDR3 is CASSRGTGGFNTQYF. The CDR3 DNA is TGTGCCAGCAGCCGAGGGACAGGGGGATTTAATACGCAGTATTTT.

J is TRBJ2-5 and V is TRBV12-5; D might be TRBD2 (7 bases). The germline V gene encodes CDR1 LGHNT and CDR2 FRNRAP. This CDR3 is built from 16 residues. Trimming took 3 bases from V and 5 from J, leaving 19 bases between them. In DNA form, the CDR3 reads TGTGCTAGTGGTTTCGGATCGGGGGGCACGGGCGAGACCCAGTACTTC. Protein sequence: CASGFGSGGTGETQYF.

The rearrangement uses TRBV18 and TRBJ1-4, with D possibly TRBD1 on 6 matching bases. This CDR3 is 15 amino acids long. Germline V gene data show CDR1 as KGHSH and CDR2 as LQKENI. V gave up 5 bases and J gave up 11 bases, with 21 bases separating them. In DNA form, the CDR3 reads TGTGCCAGCTCAAAAGGACAGCCGTCGTTCGAGAAACTGTTTTTT. Translating it yields CASSKGQPSFEKLFF.

V is TRBV7-9 and J is TRBJ2-3; the D is unclear. CDR1 is SEHNR and CDR2 is FQNEAQ in the germline V gene (reference sequence). The CDR3 loop spans 14 amino acids. V lost 5 bases and J lost 1, with 10 bases in between. CDR3 in amino acids: CASSPPAGTDTQYF. CDR3 in DNA: TGTGCCAGCAGCCCTCCGGCAGGCACAGATACGCAGTATTTT.

There are a few counts of this clonotype. The J gene is TRBJ2-7, the V gene TRBV6-1, with D possibly being TRBD1 or TRBD2 (5 bases each). V lost 7 bases, J lost 5 bases, and 12 bases lay in between. The CDR3 contains 12 residues. Germline CDR1 MNHNS, CDR2 SASEGT. The DNA of the CDR3 is TGTGCCAGCATCTCCGTGGGGGACGAGCAGTACTTC. As protein: CASISVGDEQYF.

This clonotype has a handful of counts. V usage is TRBV7-2 and J usage is TRBJ1-5, with D perhaps matching TRBD1 (5 bases). The CDR3 runs 16 residues. CDR1 and CDR2 from the germline V gene are SGHTA and FQGNSA. V lost 1 base and J lost 2, with 12 bases in between. CDR3 DNA sequence: TGTGCCAGCAGCTTAGAGGGGCGGTGGGGCAATCAGCCCCAGCATTTT. Its protein product is CASSLEGRWGNQPQHF.

The V call is TRBV24-1, the J call TRBJ2-7, with D perhaps matching TRBD1 (5 bases). The V gene's germline CDR1 is KGHDR and CDR2 SFDVKD. The CDR3 spans 13 residues. V was clipped by 0 bases and J by 3 bases, with 5 bases between them. The DNA for the CDR3 is TGTGCCACCAGTGATTTGCAGGGCTACGAGCAGTACTTC. It codes for CATSDLQGYEQYF.

This rearrangement joins TRBV24-1 to TRBJ1-1, with a tentative D call TRBD1 (5 bases). The V end lost 7 bases, the J end lost 5 bases, and 16 bases lay between the germline ends. This CDR3 contains 14 residues. Germline CDR1 and CDR2: KGHDR and SFDVKD. CDR3 in amino acids: CATSGTDRWTEAFF. CDR3 sequence (DNA): TGTGCCACCAGCGGGACCGATCGTTGGACTGAAGCTTTCTTT.

This clonotype was seen a handful of times. This chain links TRBV7-6 with TRBJ1-2; D unclear. From germline, CDR1 is SGHVS and CDR2 FNYEAQ. The CDR3 is 14 residues long. V lost 0 bases and J 1 base, leaving 6 bases between the germline ends. In DNA form, the CDR3 reads TGTGCCAGCAGCTTAGCCGACAATAACTATGGCTACACCTTC. As protein: CASSLADNNYGYTF.

This clonotype showed up many times. The chain is built from TRBV7-9 and TRBJ2-5; possibly TRBD1 for D (5 bases). Between the trimmed V and J ends, which lost 7 bases and 2 bases, there was a span of 20 bases. This CDR3 spans 16 amino acids. CDR1 and CDR2 from the germline V gene are SEHNR and FQNEAQ (reference sequence). This chain's CDR3 is CASTLLGSDIQETQYF. DNA for the CDR3: TGTGCCAGCACTCTCCTGGGGTCGGACATTCAAGAGACCCAGTACTTC.

This clonotype was seen only a few times. V and J are TRBV27 and TRBJ2-1; no definite D call. Germline assignment: CDR1 MNHEY and CDR2 SMNVEV (reference sequence). Trimming cost V 5 bases and J 0 bases, with 14 bases left between them. The CDR3 runs 16 residues. CDR3 protein: CASSPSAGFSYNEQFF. The CDR3 DNA sequence: TGTGCCAGCAGTCCTTCGGCAGGCTTCTCCTACAATGAGCAGTTCTTC.

This clonotype was counted a few times. The CDR3 reads CASSGLDSQETQYF. DNA for the CDR3: TGTGCCAGCAGTGGCCTAGATTCCCAAGAGACCCAGTACTTC. The V gene is TRBV2, the J gene TRBJ2-5, with D uncertain. V gave up 4 bases and J gave up 1 base, with 10 bases separating them. The CDR3 has 14 amino acids. Germline assignment: CDR1 SNHLY and CDR2 FYNNEI.

The chain uses TRBV4-1 and TRBJ2-7, with 7 bases fitting TRBD1. The germline CDR1 and CDR2 sequences are MGHRA and YSYEKL. The ends lost 0 bases at V and 5 bases at J; junction bases unmatched: 10. The CDR3 runs 16 residues. The CDR3 coding sequence is TGCGCCAGCAGCCAAGATCTGGCAGGGGGTTCAAACGAGCAGTACTTC. Encoded protein: CASSQDLAGGSNEQYF.